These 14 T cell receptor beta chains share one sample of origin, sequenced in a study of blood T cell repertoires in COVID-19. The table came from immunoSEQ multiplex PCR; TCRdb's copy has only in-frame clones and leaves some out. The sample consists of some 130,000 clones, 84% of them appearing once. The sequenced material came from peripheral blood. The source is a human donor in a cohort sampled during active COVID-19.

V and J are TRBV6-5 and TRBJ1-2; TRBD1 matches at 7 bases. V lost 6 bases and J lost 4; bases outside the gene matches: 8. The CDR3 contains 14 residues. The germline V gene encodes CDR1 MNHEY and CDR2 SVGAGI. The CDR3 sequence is CASRDRSRVYGYTF. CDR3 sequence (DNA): TGTGCCAGCAGGGACAGGTCCAGGGTCTATGGCTACACCTTC.

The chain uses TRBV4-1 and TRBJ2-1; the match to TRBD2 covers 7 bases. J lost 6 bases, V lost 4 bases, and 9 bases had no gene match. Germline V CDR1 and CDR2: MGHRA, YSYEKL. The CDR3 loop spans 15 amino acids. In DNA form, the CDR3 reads TGCGCCAGCAGCCCGGCCCTTGCGGGGGTCAATGAGCAGTTCTTC. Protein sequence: CASSPALAGVNEQFF.

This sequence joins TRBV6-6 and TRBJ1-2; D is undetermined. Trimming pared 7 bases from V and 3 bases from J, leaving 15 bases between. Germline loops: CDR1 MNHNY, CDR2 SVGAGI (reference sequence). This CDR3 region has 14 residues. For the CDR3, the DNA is TGTGCCAGCACCCCGGGGAGGGAACACTATGGCTACACCTTC. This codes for CASTPGREHYGYTF.

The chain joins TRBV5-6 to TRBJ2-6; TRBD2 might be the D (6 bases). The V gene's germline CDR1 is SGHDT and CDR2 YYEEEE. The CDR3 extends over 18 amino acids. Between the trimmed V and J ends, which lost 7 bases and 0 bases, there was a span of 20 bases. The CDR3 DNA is TGTGCCAGCTCCCCCCTCCAGCGGGTAAGCTCTGGGGCCAACGTCCTGACTTTC. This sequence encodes CASSPLQRVSSGANVLTF.

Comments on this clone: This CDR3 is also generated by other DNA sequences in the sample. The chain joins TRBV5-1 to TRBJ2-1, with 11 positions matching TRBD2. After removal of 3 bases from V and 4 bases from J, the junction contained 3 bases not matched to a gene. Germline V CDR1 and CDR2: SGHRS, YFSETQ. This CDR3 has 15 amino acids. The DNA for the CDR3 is TGCGCCAGCAGCTCCGGACTAGCGGGTTACAATGAGCAGTTCTTC. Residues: CASSSGLAGYNEQFF. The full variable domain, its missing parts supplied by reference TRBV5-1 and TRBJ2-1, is KAGVTQTPRYLIKTRGQQVTLSCSPISGHRSVSWYQQTPGQGLQFLFEYFSETQRNKGNFPGRFSGRQFSNSRSEMNVSTLELGDSALYLCASSSGLAGYNEQFFGPGTRLTVL.

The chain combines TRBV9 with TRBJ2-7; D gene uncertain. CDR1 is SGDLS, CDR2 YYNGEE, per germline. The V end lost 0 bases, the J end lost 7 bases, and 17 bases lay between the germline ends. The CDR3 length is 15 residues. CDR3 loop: CASSVEPGPSREQYF. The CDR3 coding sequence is TGTGCCAGCAGCGTAGAACCGGGTCCATCGCGGGAGCAGTACTTC.

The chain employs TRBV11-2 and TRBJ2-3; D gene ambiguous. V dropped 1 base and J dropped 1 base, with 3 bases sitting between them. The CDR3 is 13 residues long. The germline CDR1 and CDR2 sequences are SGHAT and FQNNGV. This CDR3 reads CASSLAGTDTQYF. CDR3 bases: TGTGCCAGCAGCTTAGCTGGCACAGATACGCAGTATTTT.

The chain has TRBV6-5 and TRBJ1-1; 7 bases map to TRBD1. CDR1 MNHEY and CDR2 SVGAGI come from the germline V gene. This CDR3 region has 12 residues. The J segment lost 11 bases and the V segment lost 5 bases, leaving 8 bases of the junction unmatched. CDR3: CASSTPGRGAFF. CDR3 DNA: TGTGCCAGCAGTACCCCCGGCAGGGGGGCTTTCTTT.

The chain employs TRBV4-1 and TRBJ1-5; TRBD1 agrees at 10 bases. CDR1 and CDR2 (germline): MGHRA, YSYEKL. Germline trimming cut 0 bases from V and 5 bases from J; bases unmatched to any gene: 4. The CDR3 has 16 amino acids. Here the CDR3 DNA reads TGCGCCAGCAGCCAAGAGTACGGGACAGGGGATCAGCCCCAGCATTTT. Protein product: CASSQEYGTGDQPQHF.

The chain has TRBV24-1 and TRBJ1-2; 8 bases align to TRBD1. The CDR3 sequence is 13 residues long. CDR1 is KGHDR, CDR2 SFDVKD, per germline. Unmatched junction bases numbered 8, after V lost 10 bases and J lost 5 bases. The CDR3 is CATHRTGWYGYTF. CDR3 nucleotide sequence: TGTGCCACGCATCGGACAGGGTGGTATGGCTACACCTTC.

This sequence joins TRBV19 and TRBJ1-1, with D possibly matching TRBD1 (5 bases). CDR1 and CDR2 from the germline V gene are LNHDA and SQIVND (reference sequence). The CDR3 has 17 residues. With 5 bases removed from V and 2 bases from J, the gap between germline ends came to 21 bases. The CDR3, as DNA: TGTGCCAGTAGTCCTCGACAGAAAGGCAATCTAAACACTGAAGCTTTCTTT. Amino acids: CASSPRQKGNLNTEAFF.

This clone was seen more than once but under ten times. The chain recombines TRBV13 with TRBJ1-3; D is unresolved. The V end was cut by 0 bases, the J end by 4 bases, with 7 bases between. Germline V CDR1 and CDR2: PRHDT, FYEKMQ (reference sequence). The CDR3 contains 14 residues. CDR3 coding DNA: TGTGCCAGCAGCTTAGGCGGTTCCGGAAACACCATATATTTT. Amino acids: CASSLGGSGNTIYF.

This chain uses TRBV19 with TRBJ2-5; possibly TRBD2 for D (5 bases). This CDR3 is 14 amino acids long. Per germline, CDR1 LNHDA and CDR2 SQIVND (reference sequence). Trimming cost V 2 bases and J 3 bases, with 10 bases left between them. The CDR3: CASSIRTSKETQYF. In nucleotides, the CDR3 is TGTGCCAGTAGTATAAGGACTTCCAAAGAGACCCAGTACTTC.

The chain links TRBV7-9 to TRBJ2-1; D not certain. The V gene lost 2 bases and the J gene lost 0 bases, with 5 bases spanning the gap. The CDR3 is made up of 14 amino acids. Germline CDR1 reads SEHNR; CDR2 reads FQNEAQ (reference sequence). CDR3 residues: CASSLTSSYNEQFF. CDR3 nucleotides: TGTGCCAGCAGCTTAACCAGCTCCTACAATGAGCAGTTCTTC. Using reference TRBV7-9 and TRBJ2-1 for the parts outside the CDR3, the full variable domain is DTGVSQNPRHKITKRGQNVTFRCDPISEHNRLYWYRQTLGQGPEFLTYFQNEAQLEKSRLLSDRFSAERPKGSFSTLEIQRTEQGDSAMYLCASSLTSSYNEQFFGPGTRLTVL.